The rows below give T cell receptor beta chains drawn from one sample of a study of shared clonotypes between healthy human individuals. Clones were read by immunoSEQ multiplex PCR, and TCRdb kept only the in-frame ones, dropping some. Of about 2.2 million clones detected, 90% to 95% appear once; the ten largest clones hold under 2%. Sequencing was done on a sample of naive CD8+ T cells from PBMCs. The receptors derive from a man aged 18 to 30 in good health. Some clones in this sample may be carry-over from other donors' samples. Both conserved end residues are part of each CDR3. The D gene is left open where the match is weak. Not all rows give a size; the values are once, few, many and, for expanded clones, a class.

>TRBV9|13|TRBJ2-3|TRBD1|.
CATPTGNSDTQYF
TGTGCCACCCCGACAGGGAATTCGGATACGCAGTATTTT
>TRBV7-2|15|TRBJ2-1|TRBD2|.
CASSLEAGWGDEQFF
TGTGCCAGCAGCTTAGAAGCGGGATGGGGCGATGAGCAGTTCTTC
>TRBV30|15|TRBJ1-2|TRBD1|.
CACYGQGDVNYGYTF
TGTGCCTGCTACGGACAGGGGGACGTTAACTATGGCTACACCTTC
>TRBV9|13|TRBJ1-1|.|.
CASSGPMNTEAFF
TGTGCCAGCAGCGGACCTATGAACACTGAAGCTTTCTTT
>TRBV19|15|TRBJ1-2|.|.
CASSPRGTTNYGYTF
TGTGCCAGTAGTCCCCGTGGGACGACCAACTATGGCTACACCTTC
>TRBV30|14|TRBJ2-4|.|.
CAWAEILPKNIQYF
TGTGCCTGGGCGGAGATTCTACCCAAAAACATTCAGTACTTC
>TRBV6-1|14|TRBJ1-2|TRBD1|.
CASSPGTGAYGYTF
TGTGCCAGCAGTCCCGGAACAGGGGCCTATGGCTACACCTTC
>TRBV29-1|13|TRBJ2-1|TRBD1|.
CSSRDRDYNEQFF
TGCAGTTCCAGGGACAGGGACTACAATGAGCAGTTCTTC
>TRBV5-1|16|TRBJ1-3|.|.
CASSLGPRVSGNTIYF
TGCGCCAGCAGCTTGGGACCCCGGGTTTCTGGAAACACCATATATTTT
>TRBV5-4|14|TRBJ1-1|.|.
CASSPRGRMAEAFF
TGTGCCAGCAGCCCCCGGGGCAGGATGGCTGAAGCTTTCTTT
>TRBV11-3|16|TRBJ2-1|TRBD2|.
CASSYYRLAEYNEQFF
TGTGCCAGCAGCTATTACCGACTAGCGGAGTACAATGAGCAGTTCTTC
>TRBV27|14|TRBJ2-7|TRBD1|.
CASSFGQGVGEQYF
TGTGCCAGCAGTTTCGGACAGGGGGTAGGGGAGCAGTACTTC
>TRBV28|14|TRBJ2-7|TRBD2|.
CASRGGLAIDEQYF
TGTGCCAGCAGGGGGGGACTAGCCATTGACGAGCAGTACTTC
>TRBV7-2|13|TRBJ1-5|.|.
CASSLQGQRPQHF
TGTGCCAGCAGCTTACAAGGACAGAGGCCCCAGCATTTT
>TRBV7-8|15|TRBJ1-5|TRBD1|.
CASSLDRGSNQPQHF
TGTGCCAGCAGCTTAGACAGGGGAAGCAATCAGCCCCAGCATTTT
>TRBV13|16|TRBJ2-1|.|.
CASSLGPGSSYNEQFF
TGTGCCAGCAGCTTAGGCCCTGGGAGCTCCTACAATGAGCAGTTCTTC
>TRBV27|13|TRBJ1-1|.|.
CASRSRGGTEAFF
TGTGCCAGCAGGTCCAGGGGAGGAACTGAAGCTTTCTTT
>TRBV7-9|19|TRBJ2-6|.|once
CASSSAQGSGSSGANVLTF
TGTGCCAGCAGCTCCGCACAAGGGTCCGGGAGCTCTGGGGCCAACGTCCTGACTTTC
>TRBV2|15|TRBJ2-3|TRBD2|.
CASEGLAGPTDTQYF
TGTGCCAGCGAGGGACTAGCGGGGCCCACAGATACGCAGTATTTT
>TRBV29-1|13|TRBJ1-2|.|.
CSVEAADFYGYTF
TGCAGCGTTGAGGCAGCGGACTTCTATGGCTACACCTTC
>TRBV5-6|15|TRBJ1-1|.|.
CASSFFTAMNTEAFF
TGTGCCAGCAGCTTTTTTACAGCAATGAACACTGAAGCTTTCTTT
>TRBV7-7|14|TRBJ2-2|.|.
CASSAQGALGELFF
TGTGCCAGCAGCGCTCAGGGTGCCCTCGGGGAGCTGTTTTTT
>TRBV6-6|12|TRBJ1-2|.|.
CASSQGDYGYTF
TGTGCCAGCAGCCAGGGAGACTATGGCTACACCTTC
>TRBV5-4|17|TRBJ1-3|TRBD1|.
CASSRDRGRLSGNTIYF
TGTGCCAGCAGCCGGGACAGGGGCCGCCTCTCTGGAAACACCATATATTTT
>TRBV5-4|11|TRBJ2-7|.|.
CASSLTGEQYF
TGTGCCAGCAGCCTTACCGGTGAGCAGTACTTC
>TRBV27|15|TRBJ2-7|.|.
CASSLNSGRSYEQYF
TGTGCCAGCAGCCTTAATTCGGGAAGGTCCTACGAGCAGTACTTC
>TRBV6-1|16|TRBJ2-7|TRBD1|.
CASSAPPGGSSYEQYF
TGTGCCAGCAGTGCACCACCAGGGGGTAGCTCCTACGAGCAGTACTTC
>TRBV19|16|TRBJ1-1|.|.
CASSIFVRGENTEAFF
TGTGCCAGTAGTATTTTCGTTCGGGGCGAGAACACTGAAGCTTTCTTT
>TRBV7-9|15|TRBJ1-2|.|.
CASSPGIGTGYGYTF
TGTGCCAGCAGCCCAGGTATCGGAACCGGGTATGGCTACACCTTC
>TRBV29-1|14|TRBJ2-1|.|.
CSAGTEGVYNEQFF
TGCAGCGCAGGAACTGAAGGGGTTTACAATGAGCAGTTCTTC
>TRBV5-8|14|TRBJ1-1|TRBD1|.
CAAPPDRRNTEAFF
TGTGCCGCCCCGCCGGACAGGAGGAACACTGAAGCTTTCTTT
>TRBV11-1|15|TRBJ2-1|.|.
CASSLAGLAAGEQFF
TGTGCCAGCAGCTTAGCAGGGCTGGCTGCTGGTGAGCAGTTCTTC
>TRBV28|14|TRBJ1-1|.|.
CASRRGRPNTEAFF
TGTGCCAGCAGGCGGGGACGACCGAACACTGAAGCTTTCTTT
>TRBV29-1|13|TRBJ2-7|.|few
CSVESQNSYEQYF
TGCAGCGTTGAATCCCAGAACTCCTACGAGCAGTACTTC
>TRBV28|13|TRBJ2-7|.|.
CASSSPLDTEQYF
TGTGCCAGCAGTTCCCCTTTGGACACGGAGCAGTACTTC
>TRBV6-1|14|TRBJ2-3|.|.
CASTQPHDLDTQYF
TGTGCCAGCACTCAGCCCCACGACTTAGATACGCAGTATTTT
>TRBV28|15|TRBJ2-7|.|.
CASSSGEASSYEQYF
TGTGCCAGCAGCTCGGGGGAGGCCAGCTCCTACGAGCAGTACTTC
>TRBV5-4|14|TRBJ2-7|.|.
CASSLSGALGEQYF
TGTGCCAGCAGCTTGTCCGGGGCTCTGGGCGAGCAGTACTTC
>TRBV4-1|15|TRBJ2-1|.|.
CASRRPGGAYNEQFF
TGCGCCAGCAGACGACCGGGCGGGGCTTACAATGAGCAGTTCTTC
>TRBV25-1|14|TRBJ2-3|TRBD2|.
CASKPGGGTDTQYF
TGTGCCAGCAAGCCGGGAGGGGGCACAGATACGCAGTATTTT
>TRBV4-3|13|TRBJ1-1|.|.
CASSLWGGTEAFF
TGCGCCAGCAGCTTGTGGGGAGGGACTGAAGCTTTCTTT
>TRBV28|15|TRBJ2-5|TRBD2|.
CATSRGEEGEETQYF
TGTGCCACCTCCCGGGGGGAGGAAGGGGAAGAGACCCAGTACTTC
>TRBV14|15|TRBJ1-1|.|once
CASSQVSRGNTEAFF
TGTGCCAGCAGCCAAGTTTCCAGGGGTAACACTGAAGCTTTCTTT
>TRBV30|15|TRBJ1-5|TRBD1|.
CAWSRPGGGNQPQHF
TGTGCCTGGAGTAGGCCAGGGGGAGGCAATCAGCCCCAGCATTTT
>TRBV14|15|TRBJ2-3|.|.
CASSQDVARTDTQYF
TGTGCCAGCAGCCAAGATGTCGCGCGCACAGATACGCAGTATTTT